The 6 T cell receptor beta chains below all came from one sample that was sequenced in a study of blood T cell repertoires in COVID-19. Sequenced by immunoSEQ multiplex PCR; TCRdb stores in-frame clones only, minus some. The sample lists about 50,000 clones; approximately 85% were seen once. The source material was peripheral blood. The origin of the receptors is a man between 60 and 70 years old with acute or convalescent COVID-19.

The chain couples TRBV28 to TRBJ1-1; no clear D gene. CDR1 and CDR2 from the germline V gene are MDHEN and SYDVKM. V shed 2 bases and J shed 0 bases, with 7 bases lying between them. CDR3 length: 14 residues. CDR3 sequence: CASSLPGMNTEAFF. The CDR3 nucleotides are TGTGCCAGCAGTTTACCGGGAATGAACACTGAAGCTTTCTTT.

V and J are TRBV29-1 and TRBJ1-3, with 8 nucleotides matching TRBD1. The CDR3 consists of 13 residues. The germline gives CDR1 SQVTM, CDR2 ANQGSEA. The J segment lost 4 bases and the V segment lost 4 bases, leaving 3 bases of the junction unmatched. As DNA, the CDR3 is TGCAGCGTTGCAGGGGGCATGGGAAACACCATATATTTT. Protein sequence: CSVAGGMGNTIYF. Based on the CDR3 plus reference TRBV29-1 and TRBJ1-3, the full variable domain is SAVISQKPSRDICQRGTSLTIQCQVDSQVTMMFWYRQQPGQSLTLIATANQGSEATYESGFVIDKFPISRPNLTFSTLTVSNMSPEDSSIYLCSVAGGMGNTIYFGEGSWLTVV.

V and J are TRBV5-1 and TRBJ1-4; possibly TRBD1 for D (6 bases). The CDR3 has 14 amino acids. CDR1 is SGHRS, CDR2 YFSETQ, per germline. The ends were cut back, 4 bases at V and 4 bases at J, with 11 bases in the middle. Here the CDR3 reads CASSLDSINEKLFF. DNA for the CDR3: TGCGCCAGCAGCCTGGACAGCATTAATGAAAAACTGTTTTTT.

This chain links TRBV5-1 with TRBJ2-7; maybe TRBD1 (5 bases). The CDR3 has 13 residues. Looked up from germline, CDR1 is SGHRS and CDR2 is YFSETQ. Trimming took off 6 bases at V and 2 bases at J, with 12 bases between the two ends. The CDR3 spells CASTLDSPYEQYF. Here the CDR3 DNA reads TGCGCCAGCACCTTAGACAGCCCCTACGAGCAGTACTTC.

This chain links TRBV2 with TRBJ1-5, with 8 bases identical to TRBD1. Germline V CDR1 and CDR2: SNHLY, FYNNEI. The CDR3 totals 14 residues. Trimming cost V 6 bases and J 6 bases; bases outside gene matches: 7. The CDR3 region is CASSQDRVGQPQHF. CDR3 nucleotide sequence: TGTGCCAGCAGCCAGGACAGGGTCGGTCAGCCCCAGCATTTT.

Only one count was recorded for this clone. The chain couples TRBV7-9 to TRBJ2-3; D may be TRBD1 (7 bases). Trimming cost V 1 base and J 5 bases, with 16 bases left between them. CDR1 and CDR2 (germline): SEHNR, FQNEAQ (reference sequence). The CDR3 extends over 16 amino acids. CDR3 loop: CASSLGSGGRIDTQYF. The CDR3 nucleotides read TGTGCCAGCAGCTTAGGGTCAGGGGGGCGGATAGATACGCAGTATTTT.